Described below is a single T cell receptor beta chain sequence and its context. The data belong to a study of shared clonotypes between healthy human individuals. Sequencing was performed with immunoSEQ multiplex PCR; in TCRdb, only in-frame clones are kept and a portion is missing. The data show about 2,500,000 clones, about 92% seen once. The V gene's germline CDR1 is SGHTS and CDR2 YDEGEE. This CDR3 is 13 amino acids long. Trimming pared 4 bases from V and 4 bases from J, leaving 12 bases between. This TCR was sampled from a man in his late teens or twenties in good health. Sequencing was carried out using naive CD4+ T cells sorted from blood. Specified subset: CD45RA+ positively selected. The genes are TRBV5-8 and TRBJ2-7; D not resolved. The CDR3 reads CASSQAVLYEQYF. The CDR3, as DNA: TGTGCCAGCAGCCAGGCGGTCCTATACGAGCAGTACTTC.